This T cell receptor (beta chain) was sequenced in a study of response to subunit inactivated influenza vaccine. Study-level findings and limits: A suggestion made by the authors is that each seasonal influenza vaccination recruits few new T cells.

This CDR3 is 13 amino acids long. V was cut by 6 bases and J by 0 bases, with 8 bases left in between. TCRdb reprocessed the RT-PCR reads via MiXCR and lists one record per CDR3 protein. The top ten hold 10% to 15% of the sample, which has approximately 530,000 distinct CDR3 sequences, roughly 13% seen once. On this clonotype: Its antigen is not identified.

Sequenced here: PBMCs from blood, sampled 35 to 45 days after vaccination. The rearrangement joins TRBV12-3 or TRBV12-4 to TRBJ1-2, with D unresolved. This TCR was sampled from a man aged 45-65 years who received an inactivated influenza vaccine. CDR3: CASSPKANYGYTF. CDR3 DNA: TGTGCCAGCAGCCCTAAAGCTAACTATGGCTACACCTTC.